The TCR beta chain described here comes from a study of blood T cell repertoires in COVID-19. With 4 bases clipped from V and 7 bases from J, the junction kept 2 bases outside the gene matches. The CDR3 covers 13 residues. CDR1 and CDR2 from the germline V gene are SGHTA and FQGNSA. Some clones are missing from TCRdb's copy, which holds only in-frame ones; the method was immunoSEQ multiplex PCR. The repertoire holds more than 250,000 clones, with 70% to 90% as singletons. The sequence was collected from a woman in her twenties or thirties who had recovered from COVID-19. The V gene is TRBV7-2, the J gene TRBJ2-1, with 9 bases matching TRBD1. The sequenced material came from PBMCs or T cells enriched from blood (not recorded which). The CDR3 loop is CASSWTGVNEQFF. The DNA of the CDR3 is TGTGCCAGCAGCTGGACAGGGGTGAATGAGCAGTTCTTC.